One T cell receptor beta chain is described in this entry. This clonotype was seen only a few times. It lacks a known antigen. No base quality values were provided; no much bigger clone lies one nucleotide off. CDR3 length: 14 amino acids, cysteine to phenylalanine. Here the CDR3 DNA is all that survives: 42 bases in frame from base 1. The CDR1 and CDR2 encoded by the germline V gene (reference sequence) are SEHNR and FQNEAQ. Here V drops 2 bases and J drops 7 bases, and the junction holds 6 bases not matched to any gene. Library prep was done by multiplex PCR. The instrument was an Illumina HiSeq 4000. iRepertoire HTBI primers and Arm-PCR amplification of CDR3 regions were used to construct TCR beta libraries. Before sequencing, the PCR products underwent gel purification. As for the authors' bioinformatics: Across samples, 62 TRBV and roughly 13 TRBJ segments were identified and used for gene usage analysis of CDR3 amino acid clonotypes. COPE and FqMerger were used to merge the filtered high-quality paired reads into contigs. BLAST was used to align contigs to the IMGT TRBV, TRBD and TRBJ reference genes, and CDR3 was defined following IMGT. Clonotypes above 0.1% frequency were classified as highly expanded clones. Shannon entropy served as the measure of repertoire diversity, while the Gini coefficient captured V-J evenness. A clonotype found in more than one individual was treated as public. The raw public reads went through TCRdb reprocessing: fastp at Q25, MiXCR clone calling, in-frame beta chains kept. Rows are combined by CDR3 protein, so each entry shows the most common genes and DNA. TCRdb assigned the V and J calls; the authors' analysis was not used. The sample table shows under 700,000 distinct CDR3 sequences, and about 16% are seen once. The ten largest clones represent 20% to 30% of the sample.

Sample time point, as interpreted from the label and publication: newly diagnosed GD, antithyroid drugs for less than 3 months. RNA was extracted from PBMCs in TRIzol for both TCR sequencing and RNA sequencing. Graves' disease was diagnosed according to American Thyroid Association guidelines. Recruitment of patients was carried out at an endocrinology department in Xi'an, China. From each patient, approximately 10 milliliters of peripheral blood was collected into an EDTA anticoagulant tube. PBMCs were isolated by Ficoll Paque Plus density gradient separation without further T cell sorting. RNA quality was checked with an Agilent 2100 Bioanalyzer and agarose gel, and concentration with a NanoDrop 2000. These data come from a study of regulatory T cells in long-lasting Graves disease (TCRdb year 2021). For the study in its entirety: In the newly diagnosed Graves' disease group, patients had been taking antithyroid drugs for less than 3 months. Patients with persistent Graves' disease were compared with patients with newly diagnosed Graves' disease using TCR sequencing and RNA sequencing of peripheral blood. A total of roughly 33 samples were covered by TCR sequencing, comprising approximately 13 persistent and about 20 newly diagnosed Graves' disease patients. The study was conducted in China and was registered as a clinical trial.

Points the paper makes about the study in general: TRBV28, TRBJ1-2 and TRBJ2-5 were preferentially used in persistent disease, while TRBV20-1 and TRBJ2-1 were favored in newly diagnosed disease. The study examined only peripheral blood because the primary lesion, thyroid tissue, could not be accessed. Only the TCR beta chain was sequenced and analyzed. The small sample size was acknowledged by the authors as a limitation that may reduce accuracy. Compared with newly diagnosed patients, patients with persistent Graves' disease had lower TCR Shannon entropy and fewer highly expanded clones, which suggests clonal expansion. Persistent patients shared more public clonotypes among themselves (around 3,000) than newly diagnosed patients did (over 900).

These records were also assigned to another study, of T cells in Graves' hyperthyroidism and ophthalmopathy. As that second study puts it: A patient counted as having stable Graves' hyperthyroidism if no progression to ophthalmopathy occurred over 18 months of follow-up. The hyperthyroidism patients were between 18 and 65 years old and newly diagnosed, with a disease duration of less than 2 months. Any patient with an uncontrolled infection, another autoimmune disease, pregnancy or lactation was excluded. Clinical symptoms, serum thyroxine and TRAb, thyroid ultrasound, and orbital computed tomography formed the basis for the diagnoses. A first-round RT-PCR of the TCR CDR3 used the HTBI primer set with the Qiagen OneStep RT-PCR kit. Most expanded thyroid clonotypes (frequency above 0.001) were also found in blood, which suggests that blood repertoires may mirror thyroid immune responses. A model built on a 13 V-J signature distinguished ophthalmopathy from stable hyperthyroidism, reaching around 88% sensitivity and around 81% specificity in cross-validation and 80%/75% in testing. In validation, the model predicted progression to ophthalmopathy with around 71% sensitivity and 72% to 85% specificity, a median of about 6 months before onset. To identify TCR V-J signatures that set the groups apart, the researchers used a discovery cohort of 90 to 100 patients, made up of roughly 40 with Graves' ophthalmopathy and 55 to 65 with stable Graves' hyperthyroidism. Prospective prediction of ophthalmopathy was tested in an independent validation cohort consisting of 18 to 20 hyperthyroidism patients and 15 to 17 patients who later progressed to ophthalmopathy. The roughly 91 discovery patients were randomly divided into training and test sets at a 7:3 ratio. In addition, the study compared T-cell repertoires in thyroid tissue and in blood from about six Graves' hyperthyroidism patients. Once sampling was done, hyperthyroidism patients were given methimazole at a starting dose of 30 mg daily, whereas ophthalmopathy patients were given high-dose intravenous methylprednisolone. A second multiplex PCR round built the libraries, followed by size selection and purification. The libraries were sequenced on an Illumina HiSeq2000 using paired-end 100 bp reads. Raw data were processed with SOAPnuke, discarding reads with adapters, uncalled bases, mean Phred below 15, or no exact constant-primer or identifier match. COPE v1.2.5 was used to merge high-quality paired reads, and clonotypes were defined as unique nucleotide sequences. MiTCR v1.1 was used to align the clonotypes against IMGT TRBV, TRBD and TRBJ reference segments. Only V-J combinations with frequency above 0.0001, covering about 99% of repertoires, were analysed. The TCS score was defined as F50 (clonal expansion) divided by E x V (chaos), with BLOSUM62-based TCRdist calculated between CDR3 peptides within each V-J. Welch's t-statistics and random forest reduced 514 V-J features to around 14, which were used in a naive Bayes classifier (R e1071). Sample size was not statistically predetermined, and blinding of investigators to group allocation was not performed. The paper describes TCR Vbeta CDR3 sequencing of about 140 peripheral blood samples, made up of some 40 ophthalmopathy patients, more than 70 hyperthyroidism patients and 17 progressor patients.

The sequence links TRBV7-9 to TRBJ1-2; TRBD1 fits 8 bases in the junction. The specimen was peripheral blood mononuclear cells (PBMCs), collected at new diagnosis, from a patient treated with antithyroid drugs. The origin of this receptor is a middle-aged woman with Graves disease. Donor details come from another sample of the same person, matched by shared clones. The nucleotides read TGTGCCAGCAGCTTAAAGGCAGGGGGCGGTGGCTACACCTTC. Translated, it gives CASSLKAGGGGYTF.